This TCR beta chain stems from a study of blood T cell repertoires in COVID-19. As for the study in general: Both acute and convalescent COVID-19 samples were obtained from the United States, Italy and Spain. Nucleic acid was either cDNA or gDNA, and it came from T cells, B-cell-depleted T cells, or PBMCs.

V lost 1 base to trimming and J lost 2 bases, with 8 bases between them. This CDR3 spans 15 amino acids. Germline values: CDR1 SGHDN, CDR2 FVKESK. Grouping used clinical history reported by participants in a survey and questionnaire. Some clones are missing from TCRdb's copy, which holds only in-frame ones; the method was immunoSEQ multiplex PCR. The sample has about 320,000 clones; more than 90% are singletons. Sequencing used PBMCs or T cells enriched from blood (not recorded which). This TCR came from a man in his sixties who had recovered from COVID-19. The chain recombines TRBV14 with TRBJ2-2; maybe TRBD2 (5 bases). CDR3 protein: CASSQVGINTGELFF. In DNA, the CDR3 is TGTGCCAGCAGCCAAGTCGGGATCAACACCGGGGAGCTGTTTTTT.